The 13 T cell receptor beta chains given below trace back to one sample, sequenced in a study of T cell responses to AZD1222 COVID-19 vaccine. Only in-frame clones appear in the TCRdb table, and some are missing; sequencing was by immunoSEQ multiplex PCR. The sample shows some 110,000 clones, about 86% of them seen only once. Sequencing used peripheral blood, obtained on day 0 of AZD1222 vaccination. The receptors originated from an adult in good health.

The gene calls are TRBV27 and TRBJ1-4; tentative D call: TRBD1 (5 bases). The CDR3 has 15 amino acids. Looked up from germline, CDR1 is MNHEY and CDR2 is SMNVEV (reference sequence). V was cut by 6 bases and J by 9 bases, with 20 bases left in between. The CDR3 DNA is TGTGCCAGCAGAAGGGACGGTTCGAGTAGGAAAAAACTGTTTTTT. This codes for CASRRDGSSRKKLFF.

The V gene is TRBV5-1, the J gene TRBJ2-1, with TRBD2 matching over 7 bases. Germline assignment: CDR1 SGHRS and CDR2 YFSETQ. This CDR3 contains 15 residues. The V gene end was trimmed by 1 base and the J gene end by 10 bases; junction bases not matched to a gene: 11. CDR3 residues: CASSLSAGVEGEQFF. In DNA form, the CDR3 reads TGCGCCAGCAGCTTGTCGGCGGGAGTTGAAGGAGAGCAGTTCTTC.

The J gene is TRBJ1-3, the V gene TRBV7-6, with D possibly matching TRBD1 (5 bases). Germline CDR1 is SGHVS and CDR2 is FNYEAQ. The CDR3 runs 15 residues. V was pared by 4 bases and J by 1 base, with 11 bases between. This CDR3 reads CASSSRRGSGNTIYF. The CDR3 DNA reads TGTGCCAGCAGCTCGAGACGGGGGTCTGGAAACACCATATATTTT.

The CDR3 DNA sequence: TGTGCCTGGGGGGACAGGGGTAACTATGGCTACACCTTC. Amino acid sequence: CAWGDRGNYGYTF. This rearrangement joins TRBV30 to TRBJ1-2, with 10 bases matching TRBD1. Germline values: CDR1 GTSNPN, CDR2 SVGIG (reference sequence). V shed 5 bases, J shed 1 base, and the junction held 1 base outside the gene matches. The CDR3 contains 13 residues.

The chain recombines TRBV7-8 with TRBJ2-7; perhaps TRBD1 as D (6 bases). V was clipped by 4 bases and J by 2 bases, with 18 bases between them. Germline V CDR1 and CDR2: SGHVS, FQNEAQ. The length of the CDR3 is 16 residues. The DNA of the CDR3 is TGTGCCAGCAGCTACCCACCGCAGGGGCAGACCTACGAGCAGTACTTC. Translating it yields CASSYPPQGQTYEQYF.

The J gene is TRBJ2-3, the V gene TRBV27; TRBD2 matches 8 bases. Germline V gives CDR1 MNHEY, CDR2 SMNVEV (reference sequence). V was pared by 6 bases and J by 4 bases, with 9 bases of the junction left unmatched. This CDR3 is built from 15 residues. The CDR3 loop is CASRRAGALPDTQYF. The CDR3 DNA reads as TGTGCCAGCAGGAGAGCGGGGGCTCTACCAGATACGCAGTATTTT.

The sample holds one count of this clone. This chain connects TRBV9 to TRBJ2-1, with 14 bases fitting TRBD2. The CDR3 totals 19 residues. J gave up 9 bases and V 4 bases, and 18 bases lay outside the gene matches. Germline loops: CDR1 SGDLS, CDR2 YYNGEE. The CDR3 nucleotides read TGTGCCAGCAGCATAACCGGGACTAGCGGGAGTTCGGCTAAAGCTGAGCAGTTCTTC. Protein: CASSITGTSGSSAKAEQFF.

The gene calls are TRBV5-1 and TRBJ2-2; 10 bases agree with TRBD2. V lost 5 bases, J lost 1 base, and 8 bases stayed unmatched. The length of the CDR3 is 17 residues. CDR1 is SGHRS, CDR2 YFSETQ, per germline. The CDR3 protein is CASRFFSGGLNTGELFF. The CDR3 nucleotides are TGCGCCAGCAGGTTTTTTAGCGGGGGGCTGAACACCGGGGAGCTGTTTTTT.

The V call is TRBV4-2, the J call TRBJ2-1; TRBD2 matches 12 bases. V was pared by 2 bases and J by 7 bases, with 3 bases of the junction left unmatched. This CDR3 has 15 residues. Germline V lookup: CDR1 LGHNA, CDR2 YNFKEQ. The CDR3 region is CASSQPTSGGNEQFF. CDR3 DNA sequence: TGTGCCAGCAGCCAACCGACTAGCGGGGGAAATGAGCAGTTCTTC.

This clone occurred once. The chain has TRBV11-3 and TRBJ2-5; D gene unclear. The ends were cut back, 3 bases at V and 5 bases at J, with 10 bases in the middle. Germline assignment: CDR1 SGHNT and CDR2 YENEEA. The CDR3 sequence is 13 residues long. CDR3 nucleotides: TGTGCCAGCAGCTTCACCCCCCGGGAGACCCAGTACTTC. Its translation is CASSFTPRETQYF.

The V and J genes are TRBV4-1 and TRBJ1-5; TRBD1 agrees at 10 bases. J lost 6 bases, V lost 0 bases, and 2 bases had no gene match. This CDR3 is 15 amino acids long. Per the germline V gene, CDR1 is MGHRA and CDR2 is YSYEKL. Written as DNA, the CDR3 is TGCGCCAGCAGCCAAGAAGGGACAGGGGTTCAGCCCCAGCATTTT. Its translation: CASSQEGTGVQPQHF.

CDR3 coding DNA: TGTGCCAGCTCACCTACGGGTCGTATCGCTTTCTTT. Its translation is CASSPTGRIAFF. This chain links TRBV18 with TRBJ1-1; no definite D call. This CDR3 region has 12 residues. CDR1 is KGHSH, CDR2 LQKENI, per germline. V shed 3 bases and J shed 11 bases, with 13 bases lying between them.

J is TRBJ1-1 and V is TRBV3-1 (or the pseudogene TRBV3-2); D gene ambiguous. The CDR3 totals 13 residues. V was trimmed by 4 bases and J by 1 base, leaving 7 bases between them. Per the germline V gene, CDR1 is LGHDT and CDR2 is YNNKEL (reference sequence). The CDR3 loop is CASSPRQNTEAFF. The CDR3 region has the DNA TGTGCCAGCAGCCCTCGACAGAACACTGAAGCTTTCTTT.